One sample yielded the 14 T cell receptor beta chains listed below, sequenced in a study of Tregs in tolerant kidney transplant recipients (dated 2019 in TCRdb). The time point label corresponds to: blood sample drawn before combined kidney and bone marrow transplant. The library was generated by the immunoSEQ multiplex PCR assay. TCRdb's version of the immuneACCESS table is confined to in-frame rearrangements and falls short of the full clone set. An unresolved V gene accounts for under half of the shortfall where checked; the remainder is of unknown origin. The sample table records about 64,000 clones; roughly 98% of these occur just once. Of the sample, 0.34% is held by the ten largest clones. Sequenced material: Tregs from blood, taken before the transplant. These receptors came from a human donor who received a combined kidney and bone marrow transplant.

The count of this clone is one. This chain connects TRBV19 to TRBJ1-2, with TRBD1 matching 7 bases. Germline assignment: CDR1 LNHDA and CDR2 SQIVND (reference sequence). After removal of 4 bases from V and 4 bases from J, the junction contained 6 bases not matched to a gene. There are 14 residues in the CDR3. This CDR3 is CASSTPGQLYGYTF. The CDR3 region has the DNA TGTGCCAGTAGTACCCCGGGACAGCTCTATGGCTACACCTTC.

V and J are TRBV14 and TRBJ1-2; D unclear. In germline, CDR1 is SGHDN, CDR2 FVKESK. There are 13 residues in the CDR3. V gave up 1 base and J gave up 2 bases, with 5 bases separating them. CDR3 sequence reads: CASSQGLNYGYTF. Written as DNA, the CDR3 is TGTGCCAGCAGCCAAGGTCTGAACTATGGCTACACCTTC.

The chain combines TRBV27 with TRBJ2-7, with 8 bases aligning to TRBD2. In germline, CDR1 is MNHEY, CDR2 SMNVEV (reference sequence). This CDR3 contains 16 residues. V shed 2 bases, J shed 0 bases, and the junction held 6 bases outside the gene matches. The DNA of the CDR3 is TGTGCCAGCAGTTTACGAGGCGGGAGGAGCTCCTACGAGCAGTACTTC. Translating gives CASSLRGGRSSYEQYF.

The chain recombines TRBV2 with TRBJ1-2, with TRBD1 matching over 7 bases. This CDR3 is built from 15 residues. V lost 3 bases to trimming and J lost 1 base; unmatched junction nucleotides: 5. Germline assignment: CDR1 SNHLY and CDR2 FYNNEI. The CDR3 protein is CASSDPYRGNYGYTF. The CDR3 bases are TGTGCCAGCAGTGATCCATACAGGGGTAACTATGGCTACACCTTC.

The chain uses TRBV14 and TRBJ2-7; D might be TRBD2 (5 bases). Germline V gene sequence: CDR1 SGHDN, CDR2 FVKESK. V was pared by 1 base and J by 7 bases, with 20 bases between. The CDR3 covers 16 residues. CDR3 region: CASSQVSLGFFGEQYF. CDR3 nucleotides: TGTGCCAGCAGCCAAGTCTCACTAGGCTTTTTCGGGGAGCAGTACTTC.

The genes are TRBV18 and TRBJ2-7; TRBD1 agrees at 7 bases. The CDR3 extends over 14 amino acids. Germline loops: CDR1 KGHSH, CDR2 LQKENI. Trimming at V came to 0 bases and at J to 3 bases, leaving 2 bases not matched to a gene. The DNA for the CDR3 is TGTGCCAGCTCACCACCGGCAGGGGGCTACGAGCAGTACTTC. It codes for CASSPPAGGYEQYF.

This CDR3 is CASSLVASGSMGEQFF. CDR3 in DNA: TGTGCCAGCAGCTTAGTGGCTAGCGGGAGTATGGGTGAGCAGTTCTTC. The V and J genes are TRBV11-2 and TRBJ2-1; 10 bases match TRBD2. With V trimmed by 1 base and J by 9 bases, 9 bases remained unmatched. The germline gives CDR1 SGHAT, CDR2 FQNNGV. The CDR3 contains 16 residues.

The chain uses TRBV4-3 and TRBJ2-3, with TRBD2 identical over 9 bases. This CDR3 region has 16 residues. Looked up from germline, CDR1 is LGHNA and CDR2 is YSLEER. V dropped 2 bases and J dropped 3; count of bases not matched to a gene: 6. The CDR3 region is CASSQRAGGGTDTQYF. CDR3 in DNA: TGCGCCAGCAGCCAACGAGCGGGGGGAGGGACAGATACGCAGTATTTT.

As to this clone: An end of the junction differs from the germline gene, which may be a read error. Here the CDR3 reads CASSLEGTGLRF. The CDR3 bases are TGCGCCAGCAGCTTGGAGGGGACAGGCCTAAGATTT. V is TRBV5-1 and J is TRBJ1-1, with 8 bases lining up with TRBD1. In germline, CDR1 is SGHRS, CDR2 YFSETQ. The CDR3 contains 12 residues.

The V gene is TRBV21-1, the J gene TRBJ2-1; the tabulated D call, TRBD1, remains unverified against the DNA. TRBV21-1 constitutes a pseudogene. CDR3 length: 16 amino acids. For the CDR3, the DNA is TGTGCCAGCAGCAAAGGTCTTTGGGGCGTGTACAATGAGCAGTTCTTC. It codes for CASSKGLWGVYNEQFF.

CDR3 sequence reads: CASSLLGSSTNYGYTF. The CDR3 DNA follows: TGCGCCAGCAGCTTGTTGGGCAGCTCGACTAACTATGGCTACACCTTC. The V and J genes are TRBV5-1 and TRBJ1-2; D uncertain. The CDR3 contains 16 residues. V lost 1 base, J lost 0 bases, and 13 bases lay in between. Per germline, CDR1 SGHRS and CDR2 YFSETQ.

This chain uses TRBV7-9 with TRBJ1-4, with 9 bases lining up with TRBD1. CDR1 and CDR2 from the germline V gene are SEHNR and FQNEAQ (reference sequence). This CDR3 is 16 amino acids long. The J segment lost 7 bases and the V segment lost 5 bases, leaving 11 bases of the junction unmatched. The DNA for the CDR3 is TGTGCCAGCAGCACCCGGGACAGGGTAGTTGGTGAAAAACTGTTTTTT. It yields the protein CASSTRDRVVGEKLFF.

This chain connects TRBV6-5 to TRBJ1-2; possible D gene TRBD1, 5 bases. CDR1 and CDR2 (germline): MNHEY, SVGAGI. Trimming removed 6 bases at V and 3 bases at J, with 11 bases between. This CDR3 spans 13 amino acids. CDR3 in DNA: TGTGCCAGCAGGATAGGACATTACTATGGCTACACCTTC. It is translated as CASRIGHYYGYTF.

V gene TRBV29-1 combines with J gene TRBJ1-1; D is unclear. Trimming took 5 bases from V and 5 from J, leaving 3 bases between them. The CDR3 spans 9 residues. From germline, CDR1 is SQVTM and CDR2 ANQGSEA. CDR3 loop: CSVSTEAFF. The CDR3 coding sequence is TGCAGCGTTTCGACTGAAGCTTTCTTT. The full variable domain, its missing parts supplied by reference TRBV29-1 and TRBJ1-1, is SAVISQKPSRDICQRGTSLTIQCQVDSQVTMMFWYRQQPGQSLTLIATANQGSEATYESGFVIDKFPISRPNLTFSTLTVSNMSPEDSSIYLCSVSTEAFFGQGTRLTVV.